These 2 T cell receptor beta chains originate from one sample sequenced in a study of vaccination and CD4 T cells after COVID-19. The treatment is: roughly 10-day PBMC culture with coronavirus spike peptide pools or control peptides (ViraFEST assay). The Oncomine TCR Beta short-read assay was what sequenced the DNA obtained from cultured CD4+ T cells. TCRdb re-called the PCR reads through MiXCR, storing one row per CDR3 protein. This table has 24,000 or so distinct CDR3 sequences, 58% appearing once. For these receptors, no antigen is known. Specimen: CD4+ T cells from blood, cultured in vitro. The origin of the receptors is a human donor who had recovered from COVID-19.

The chain is built from TRBV12-3 or TRBV12-4 and TRBJ1-2, with TRBD1 as a possible D gene (6 bases). This CDR3 comprises 14 residues. Trimming removed 8 bases at V and 5 bases at J, with 18 bases between. CDR3 sequence reads: CASCRGGAGYGYTF. The CDR3 DNA is TGTGCCAGCTGCCGTGGGGGCGCGGGGTATGGCTACACCTTC.

V gene TRBV7-2 combines with J gene TRBJ1-2, with TRBD1 matching 10 bases. The CDR3 loop spans 14 amino acids. V shed 6 bases, J shed 6 bases, and the junction held 7 bases outside the gene matches. Germline V gene lookup returns CDR1 SGHTA and CDR2 FQGNSA. In DNA form, the CDR3 reads TGTGCCAGCAGACCAACTGGGACAGGGGATGGCTACACCTTC. Its translation is CASRPTGTGDGYTF.